The rows below give T cell receptor beta chains drawn from one sample of a study of T cells after yellow fever vaccination. TCRdb re-derived calls from the 5' RACE reads in MiXCR, one entry per CDR3 protein. The sample records roughly 500,000 distinct CDR3 sequences, 15% to 20% being singletons. This specimen was PBMCs, taken 15 days after the yellow fever booster vaccination. The receptors derive from a man aged 25-40 years who received the YFV17D yellow fever vaccine. Each CDR3 is given without its conserved first and last residue. Some rows mark clone size as missing; the rest say once, few, many or name a class of expanded clone.

clone_size v_call cdr3_aa
NA TRBV18 ASSPPQRDYNEQF
NA TRBV6-5 ASSYISGSGTDTQY
NA TRBV5-1 ASSLEWGKQNIQY
NA TRBV14 ASSLPDLY
few TRBV4-3 ASSQDGSEQF
NA TRBV12-3/TRBV12-4 ASRHVQGMGPGELF
few TRBV11-3 ASSLGGWGRGTDTQY
few TRBV7-6 ASSLGGVANTGELF
few TRBV20-1 SATLASTDTQY
NA TRBV4-2 ASSQEAGGVNEQY
many TRBV6-1 ASSLGRGSYNEQF
NA TRBV19 ASSTFSGRSYNEQF
NA TRBV29-1 SVEEPRTVQETQY
few TRBV3-1 ASSQVPRTAADYEQY
once TRBV7-2 ASSSPGGMDTQY
few TRBV7-9 ASSFRVRTVQETQY
few TRBV7-9 ASSRPTGAASGEQY
NA TRBV7-2 ASSSLPSSYEQY
NA TRBV5-1 ASSAGTSEGETQY
few TRBV24-1 ATSARDGNYEQY
NA TRBV10-3 AISEIAGGSGELF
NA TRBV7-6 ASSSTGISTDTQY
NA TRBV24-1 ATSDDSYNEQF
NA TRBV29-1 SVEQGAVADEQF
few TRBV7-8 ASSLAKTGLEQF
NA TRBV12-3/TRBV12-4 ASSEGQAGYEQF
few TRBV18 ASSQDRGDEQY
NA TRBV6-2/TRBV6-3 ASSYTLDREWYNEQF
NA TRBV5-6 ASVGGTGISYNEQF
few TRBV12-3/TRBV12-4 ASSFRVQDTEAF
NA TRBV18 ASSPIGGSGYT
few TRBV30 AFTRAGSSGNTIY
NA TRBV6-2/TRBV6-3 ASNPRGSYSGNTIY
few TRBV19 ASSIGRGGYEQY
NA TRBV7-2 ASSLYAGGTRNIQY
once TRBV6-2/TRBV6-3 ASTRTGGRHLRNEQF
NA TRBV5-1 ASSGTGQETQY
NA TRBV11-3 ASSRRGATDTQY
few TRBV7-2 ASSSGQARGNEQF
many TRBV10-3 AISPDRGWHTEAF
few TRBV9 ASSVGTGDTQY
many TRBV29-1 SSLTPTNTEAF
NA TRBV6-5 ASSYFGVTGGQGDTIY
few TRBV20-1 SAHRGRQETQY
NA TRBV7-2 ASGPGTANQPQH